These 24 T cell receptor beta chains originate from one sample sequenced in a study of shared clonotypes between healthy human individuals. TCRdb keeps only in-frame clones here, not all; method: immunoSEQ multiplex PCR. The sample shows about 600,000 clones, 97% of them seen only once. What was sequenced was naive CD4+ T cells sorted from blood. Subset noted: CD45RA+ positively selected. These receptors were obtained from a woman in her twenties or thirties in good health.

The V call is TRBV5-5, the J call TRBJ2-2; 12 bases are shared with TRBD1. The CDR3 is 14 amino acids. Per germline, CDR1 SGHKS and CDR2 YYEKEE (reference sequence). The junction had 3 bases not matched to a gene; V was cut back by 3 bases and J by 9 bases. CDR3 in amino acids: CASSWDRGRRELFF. As DNA, the CDR3 is TGTGCCAGCAGCTGGGACAGGGGGCGCCGGGAGCTGTTTTTT.

J is TRBJ2-3 and V is TRBV2; TRBD2 matches at 10 bases. The CDR3 covers 16 residues. V was pared by 1 base and J by 5 bases, with 6 bases of the junction left unmatched. Germline loops: CDR1 SNHLY, CDR2 FYNNEI. CDR3 region: CASSEDLAGEEDTQYF. The CDR3 DNA reads TGTGCCAGCAGTGAAGATCTAGCGGGAGAGGAAGATACGCAGTATTTT.

V gene TRBV7-9 combines with J gene TRBJ2-1; TRBD1 agrees at 9 bases. The CDR3 has 15 amino acids. Trimming at V came to 3 bases and at J to 7 bases, leaving 7 bases not matched to a gene. Germline loops: CDR1 SEHNR, CDR2 FQNEAQ (reference sequence). The CDR3 sequence: CASSFQGQGWNEQFF. The CDR3 DNA reads TGTGCCAGCAGCTTCCAAGGACAGGGGTGGAATGAGCAGTTCTTC.

The chain couples TRBV9 to TRBJ2-1, with unresolved D. The CDR3 has 15 amino acids. CDR1 is SGDLS and CDR2 is YYNGEE in the germline V gene. V was cut by 0 bases and J by 5 bases, with 12 bases left in between. The CDR3 sequence: CASSVEGFFDNEQFF. Written as DNA, the CDR3 is TGTGCCAGCAGCGTAGAAGGGTTTTTTGACAATGAGCAGTTCTTC.

This chain uses TRBV28 with TRBJ1-4; D gene uncertain. This CDR3 contains 13 residues. CDR1 MDHEN and CDR2 SYDVKM come from the germline V gene. The V end lost 5 bases, the J end lost 8 bases, and 12 bases lay between the germline ends. Here the CDR3 DNA reads TGTGCCAGCAGTCGAGGCCTAAGCGAAAAACTGTTTTTT. Its translation is CASSRGLSEKLFF.

V gene TRBV13 combines with J gene TRBJ2-1, with 10 bases fitting TRBD2. Per germline, CDR1 PRHDT and CDR2 FYEKMQ (reference sequence). The junction had 2 bases not matched to a gene; V was cut back by 0 bases and J by 6 bases. This CDR3 spans 15 amino acids. The CDR3 bases are TGTGCCAGCAGCTTAGGCGGGACTAGCGTCAATGAGCAGTTCTTC. Translating gives CASSLGGTSVNEQFF.

The CDR3 spells CASSMKLTSSYEQYF. The CDR3 coding sequence is TGTGCCAGTAGTATGAAGCTTACGAGCTCCTACGAGCAGTACTTC. The chain recombines TRBV19 with TRBJ2-7; D is unresolved. The CDR3 has 15 residues. Germline V gene lookup returns CDR1 LNHDA and CDR2 SQIVND (reference sequence). V shed 3 bases and J shed 0 bases, with 12 bases lying between them. The full variable domain, in which reference TRBV19 and TRBJ2-7 provide the parts outside the CDR3, is DGGITQSPKYLFRKEGQNVTLSCEQNLNHDAMYWYRQDPGQGLRLIYYSQIVNDFQKGDIAEGYSVSREKKESFPLTVTSAQKNPTAFYLCASSMKLTSSYEQYFGPGTRLTVT.

The chain recombines TRBV27 with TRBJ2-7, with D perhaps assigned TRBD1 or TRBD2 (5 bases each). V dropped 5 bases and J dropped 0 bases, with 11 bases sitting between them. Germline V CDR1 and CDR2: MNHEY, SMNVEV (reference sequence). The CDR3 consists of 14 residues. This chain's CDR3 is CASSKRGTSYEQYF. The CDR3 nucleotides are TGTGCCAGCAGTAAGAGGGGAACCTCCTACGAGCAGTACTTC.

The genes are TRBV19 and TRBJ2-1; the D is unclear. Germline CDR1 reads LNHDA; CDR2 reads SQIVND (reference sequence). The CDR3 runs to 16 residues. V lost 8 bases and J 1 base, leaving 18 bases between the germline ends. CDR3 loop: CASCSNIVSSYNEQFF. CDR3 coding DNA: TGTGCCAGTTGTTCAAACATAGTTAGTTCCTACAATGAGCAGTTCTTC.

The chain combines TRBV11-2 with TRBJ2-7; no reliable D call. The CDR3 is 15 residues long. Germline V gene lookup returns CDR1 SGHAT and CDR2 FQNNGV. V lost 6 bases and J lost 2, with 17 bases in between. CDR3 in DNA: TGTGCCAGCAGAACACCGGGTCTGGCACCCTACGAGCAGTACTTC. This sequence encodes CASRTPGLAPYEQYF.

This clone appeared a single time. This chain's CDR3 is CASTPGRGNQPQHF. In DNA form, the CDR3 reads TGTGCCAGCACACCTGGGAGAGGGAATCAGCCCCAGCATTTT. The chain links TRBV19 to TRBJ1-5, with no clear D. The germline CDR1 and CDR2 sequences are LNHDA and SQIVND (reference sequence). Between the trimmed V and J ends, which lost 9 bases and 4 bases, there was a span of 16 bases. This CDR3 region has 14 residues.

The CDR3, as DNA: TGTGCCAGCAGCTTGGTCCGGGAAGCGAACACTGAAGCTTTCTTT. Amino acid sequence: CASSLVREANTEAFF. J is TRBJ1-1 and V is TRBV5-6; D gene uncertain. This CDR3 is 15 amino acids long. Germline V gene sequence: CDR1 SGHDT, CDR2 YYEEEE. V was pared by 0 bases and J by 1 base, with 10 bases between. The full variable domain, rest sourced from reference TRBV5-6 and TRBJ1-1, is DAGVTQSPTHLIKTRGQQVTLRCSPKSGHDTVSWYQQALGQGPQFIFQYYEEEERQRGNFPDRFSGHQFPNYSSELNVNALLLGDSALYLCASSLVREANTEAFFGQGTRLTVV.

V usage is TRBV5-1 and J usage is TRBJ1-2; a weak D match, TRBD1 (5 bases). V was pared by 10 bases and J by 8 bases, with 21 bases between. The germline V gene encodes CDR1 SGHRS and CDR2 YFSETQ. The CDR3 has 13 residues. Written as DNA, the CDR3 is TGCGCCGGGCAGCGGATTTGGGGCTGGGGCTACACCTTC. This codes for CAGQRIWGWGYTF.

The genes are TRBV2 and TRBJ2-3; TRBD1 might be the D (5 bases). CDR3 length: 12 amino acids. Germline CDR1 is SNHLY and CDR2 is FYNNEI. Between the trimmed V and J ends, which lost 6 bases and 3 bases, there was a span of 7 bases. The CDR3 DNA follows: TGTGCCAGCAGCCAGGGAACAGATACGCAGTATTTT. Amino acid sequence: CASSQGTDTQYF.

This clone was counted a single time. The chain uses TRBV7-6 and TRBJ1-5; no clear D. The ends were cut back, 5 bases at V and 3 bases at J, with 14 bases in the middle. Germline CDR1 reads SGHVS; CDR2 reads FNYEAQ. This CDR3 contains 15 residues. The CDR3 DNA sequence: TGTGCCAGCAGCCCCTCGGGGAGGGCCAATCAGCCCCAGCATTTT. Translation: CASSPSGRANQPQHF. The variable domain in full, with the rest retrieved from reference TRBV7-6 and TRBJ1-5, is GAGVSQSPRYKVTKRGQDVALRCDPISGHVSLYWYRQALGQGPEFLTYFNYEAQQDKSGLPNDRFSAERPEGSISTLTIQRTEQRDSAMYRCASSPSGRANQPQHFGDGTRLSIL.

This chain joins TRBV27 and TRBJ2-3; D may match TRBD1 or TRBD2 (6 bases each). The CDR3 has 17 residues. Germline V CDR1 and CDR2: MNHEY, SMNVEV (reference sequence). The V end lost 5 bases, the J end lost 3 bases, and 21 bases lay between the germline ends. The CDR3: CASSTRSRGVVTDTQYF. CDR3 coding DNA: TGTGCCAGCAGTACCCGTTCGAGGGGGGTGGTAACAGATACGCAGTATTTT.

V and J are TRBV29-1 and TRBJ2-7; TRBD2 agrees at 8 bases. From germline, CDR1 is SQVTM and CDR2 ANQGSEA. CDR3 size: 15 residues. Trimming took 6 bases from V and 6 from J; bases not matched to a gene: 16. The DNA for the CDR3 is TGCAGCGTAGAAAGGCTAGCGGGCGAGAGGGGCGAGCAGTACTTC. This translates into CSVERLAGERGEQYF.

The chain employs TRBV11-2 and TRBJ2-3; no clear D. Germline-derived CDR1 and CDR2 are SGHAT and FQNNGV. CDR3 length: 12 residues. Deletions cut 5 bases from V and 6 bases from J, with 9 bases between. The CDR3 protein is CASSPGWDTQYF. The CDR3 DNA sequence: TGTGCCAGCAGCCCCGGGTGGGATACGCAGTATTTT.

The chain uses TRBV5-1 and TRBJ2-1; perhaps TRBD2 as D (6 bases). CDR3 size: 14 residues. CDR1 SGHRS and CDR2 YFSETQ come from the germline V gene. V was pared by 3 bases and J by 6 bases, with 13 bases between. The CDR3, as DNA: TGCGCCAGCAGCTCCGTGACTAGTTCCAATGAGCAGTTCTTC. Protein product: CASSSVTSSNEQFF. Full variable domain (outside the CDR3, taken from reference TRBV5-1 and TRBJ2-1): KAGVTQTPRYLIKTRGQQVTLSCSPISGHRSVSWYQQTPGQGLQFLFEYFSETQRNKGNFPGRFSGRQFSNSRSEMNVSTLELGDSALYLCASSSVTSSNEQFFGPGTRLTVL.

This chain links TRBV6-1 with TRBJ2-3; D is unresolved. In germline, CDR1 is MNHNS, CDR2 SASEGT. The CDR3 spans 14 residues. V lost 4 bases and J 0 bases, leaving 8 bases between the germline ends. CDR3 loop: CASSAIRSTDTQYF. CDR3 DNA: TGTGCCAGCAGTGCCATCCGTAGCACAGATACGCAGTATTTT.

The chain joins TRBV7-2 to TRBJ1-1, with D perhaps TRBD1 (5 bases). Trimming pared 6 bases from V and 9 bases from J, leaving 11 bases between. CDR3 length equals 11 residues. Looked up from germline, CDR1 is SGHTA and CDR2 is FQGNSA. The CDR3 loop reads CASSPGLQAFF. DNA of the CDR3: TGTGCCAGCAGTCCGGGACTCCAAGCTTTCTTT.

This clone was seen a single time. The chain links TRBV2 to TRBJ1-1, with a weak D call TRBD1 (6 bases). The CDR3 runs 15 residues. The germline V and J ends were trimmed by 3 bases and 4 bases, with 15 bases remaining between them. Germline CDR1 reads SNHLY; CDR2 reads FYNNEI. The CDR3, as DNA: TGTGCCAGCAGTGACCTCGGGACATCGATCACTGAAGCTTTCTTT. This translates into CASSDLGTSITEAFF.

This chain uses TRBV11-2 with TRBJ1-1; D might be TRBD1 (5 bases). Trimming pared 5 bases from V and 7 bases from J, leaving 17 bases between. The CDR3 consists of 14 residues. From germline, CDR1 is SGHAT and CDR2 FQNNGV. The CDR3 DNA sequence: TGTGCCAGCAGCCCGTTCGGGTCAGGGTATGAAGCTTTCTTT. Translation: CASSPFGSGYEAFF.

This clone was seen just once. This chain links TRBV6-4 with TRBJ2-1; 12 bases are a match to TRBD2. The CDR3 covers 15 residues. With 4 bases clipped from V and 6 bases from J, the junction kept 4 bases outside the gene matches. CDR1 is MRHNA, CDR2 SNTAGT, per germline. Here the CDR3 DNA reads TGTGCCAGCAGTGTACTAGCGGGAGGTGTCAATGAGCAGTTCTTC. Translation gives CASSVLAGGVNEQFF.